Shown below are 9 T cell receptor beta chains from a single sample sequenced in a study of T cell repertoires in cytomegalovirus infection. TCRdb used MiXCR to reprocess the reads, holding one entry per CDR3 protein. This table holds around 530,000 distinct CDR3 sequences, 16% found once. The sequenced sample was CD8+ T cells from PBMCs. The receptor source for this set is a human donor in good health (CMV status not recorded). Some clones in this sample may be carry-over from other donors' samples.

DNA of the CDR3: TGCGCCAGCAGCCCAATGGGGAGCGCAGGGTACGGGGATCGGGATGGCTACACCTTC. The encoded protein is CASSPMGSAGYGDRDGYTF. This chain uses TRBV4-1 with TRBJ1-2, with TRBD1 as a possible D gene (5 bases). Germline lookup yields CDR1 MGHRA and CDR2 YSYEKL. CDR3 length equals 19 residues. V was shortened by 4 bases and J by 6 bases, with 30 bases between the two germline ends.

This chain joins TRBV25-1 and TRBJ1-6, with D uncertain. The germline gives CDR1 MGHDK, CDR2 SYGVNS. The CDR3 contains 16 residues. V was shortened by 3 bases and J by 6 bases, with 15 bases between the two germline ends. The CDR3 region is CASSDNGDSFNSPLHF. The CDR3 DNA follows: TGTGCCAGCAGTGATAACGGTGATTCTTTTAATTCACCCCTCCACTTT.

The chain combines TRBV29-1 with TRBJ2-7; 12 bases align to TRBD2. CDR1 is SQVTM and CDR2 is ANQGSEA in the germline V gene. The CDR3 length is 15 residues. After removal of 6 bases from V and 2 bases from J, the junction contained 8 bases not matched to a gene. Here the CDR3 reads CSVDGLAGTAYEQYF. Here the CDR3 DNA reads TGCAGCGTAGACGGACTAGCGGGGACAGCCTACGAGCAGTACTTC.

The chain recombines TRBV7-3 with TRBJ2-5; TRBD1 might be the D (5 bases). V lost 2 bases and J 3 bases, leaving 10 bases between the germline ends. Germline V gene data show CDR1 as SGHTA and CDR2 as FQGTGA. The length of the CDR3 is 14 residues. The CDR3 DNA is TGTGCCAGCAGCTTATGTATACAGGAAGAGACCCAGTACTTC. This translates into CASSLCIQEETQYF.

In the case of this clonotype: It may be a read error: a sequence one base away is much more abundant. The chain recombines TRBV9 with TRBJ1-3; D gene ambiguous. Per germline, CDR1 SGDLS and CDR2 YYNGEE. V was trimmed by 2 bases and J by 3 bases, leaving 0 bases between them. This CDR3 is built from 11 residues. The CDR3, as DNA: TGTGCCAGCAGCGTTGGAAACACCATATATTTT. Translated, it gives CASSVGNTIYF.

This clonotype appeared many times. V usage is TRBV28 and J usage is TRBJ1-2; D possibly corresponds to TRBD1 (6 bases). Germline V gives CDR1 MDHEN, CDR2 SYDVKM. V lost 4 bases and J lost 4, with 13 bases in between. The CDR3 has 14 amino acids. CDR3 region: CASSSEGGFYGYTF. For the CDR3, the DNA is TGTGCCAGCAGTTCTGAGGGGGGGTTCTATGGCTACACCTTC.

Many counts were recorded for this clonotype. This chain uses TRBV7-9 with TRBJ2-7, with D possibly being TRBD1 or TRBD2 (5 bases each). Germline lookup yields CDR1 SEHNR and CDR2 FQNEAQ (reference sequence). V lost 5 bases and J 1 base, leaving 12 bases between the germline ends. The CDR3 spans 14 residues. In DNA form, the CDR3 reads TGTGCCAGCAGCGCCTCCGGGACGTCCTACGAGCAGTACTTC. Its translation is CASSASGTSYEQYF.

This clonotype was observed many times. This chain links TRBV7-9 with TRBJ2-1, with TRBD2 matching 8 bases. Trimming removed 5 bases from V and 11 bases from J; junction bases left unmatched: 5. The CDR3 consists of 12 residues. Germline lookup yields CDR1 SEHNR and CDR2 FQNEAQ (reference sequence). CDR3 amino acids: CASSPKREQQFF. The CDR3 DNA reads TGTGCCAGCAGCCCTAAGCGGGAGCAGCAGTTCTTC. Looking up the rest from reference TRBV7-9 and TRBJ2-1 gives the full variable domain: DTGVSQNPRHKITKRGQNVTFRCDPISEHNRLYWYRQTLGQGPEFLTYFQNEAQLEKSRLLSDRFSAERPKGSFSTLEIQRTEQGDSAMYLCASSPKREQQFFGPGTRLTVL.

This clonotype was seen at least ten times. V and J are TRBV25-1 and TRBJ1-1, with 8 nucleotides matching TRBD1. V lost 8 bases, J lost 6 bases, and 8 bases stayed unmatched. This CDR3 contains 13 residues. Germline V gene data show CDR1 as MGHDK and CDR2 as SYGVNS. CDR3 amino acids: CASRLTGAPEAFF. As DNA, the CDR3 is TGTGCCAGCCGCCTGACAGGGGCCCCTGAAGCTTTCTTT.